The clone carrying this T cell receptor beta chain was counted between two and nine times. Its target is not known. These data come from a study of cytomegalovirus exposure and HLA in healthy donors. Overall study results and limits: Some V segments, TRBV6-2 and TRBV6-3 among them, were indistinguishable and were therefore excluded. The records held CMV serostatus as the only immune exposure information. A previous analysis found most TCR beta V segments productive roughly 87% or roughly 30% of the time.

Germline V gene lookup returns CDR1 SGHNT and CDR2 YYREEE (reference sequence). V shed 5 bases, J shed 4 bases, and the junction held 5 bases outside the gene matches. The CDR3 runs to 13 residues. The PCR employed 60 Vbeta primers together with 13 Jbeta primers. Sequenced by immunoSEQ multiplex PCR; TCRdb stores in-frame clones only, minus some. Of approximately 200,000 clones listed, 60% to 85% were seen once; the top ten hold 1.5% to 2%. The chain links TRBV5-4 to TRBJ2-7; 8 bases are shared with TRBD1. The TCR comes from a woman aged 18-35 years in good health and CMV-seronegative. Sequenced sample: PBMCs. The CDR3 is CASRSTGEYEQYF. CDR3 nucleotide sequence: TGTGCCAGCAGGTCGACAGGGGAGTACGAGCAGTACTTC.